This T cell receptor beta chain comes out of a study of control samples from healthy donors and cancer patients. Produced via immunoSEQ multiplex PCR; TCRdb's table is partial and in-frame only. The sample consists of fewer than 70,000 clones, around 94% of them appearing once. The TCR comes from a man in his thirties or forties in good health. Sequenced sample: blood.

CDR3 region: CASRGTGSSYNEQFF. The DNA of the CDR3 is TGTGCCAGCAGGGGGACAGGGAGCTCCTACAATGAGCAGTTCTTC. This chain connects TRBV6-5 to TRBJ2-1; 9 positions match TRBD1. CDR1 is MNHEY, CDR2 SVGAGI, per germline. The length of the CDR3 is 15 residues. The V gene end was trimmed by 6 bases and the J gene end by 0 bases; junction bases not matched to a gene: 3.